The present T cell receptor beta chain was sequenced within a study of blood T cells in healthy people across ages. Study-level results: Long-lived donors carried more naive CD4+ cells and greater diversity than aged donors. TCR beta diversity tracked closely with naive T cell percentage. Donor CMV status was unknown, possibly confounding expanded clonotype changes.

Total RNA was extracted at no less than 6 micrograms per sample. A J-beta primer mix and a sample-barcoded 5' primer were used in a second PCR of about 6 to 12 cycles. TCRdb ran MiXCR on the 5' RACE reads and lists one entry per CDR3 protein. Here the sample spans more than 700,000 distinct CDR3 sequences, less than 70% being singletons. As for this clonotype: Its antigen remains unknown.

This CDR3 comprises 16 residues. The trim removed 1 base at V and 5 bases at J, leaving 8 bases unmatched. Germline CDR1 is SGHKS and CDR2 is YYEKEE (reference sequence). Sequencing input: blood. This clonotype was sampled from a man older than 75 in good health. V is TRBV5-5 and J is TRBJ2-5, with 10 bases lining up with TRBD2. The CDR3 nucleotides read TGTGCCAGCAGCTTGCAGGCTAGCGGGGGCCGGGAGACCCAGTACTTC. It specifies CASSLQASGGRETQYF. The full variable domain, its missing parts supplied by reference TRBV5-5 and TRBJ2-5, is DAGVTQSPTHLIKTRGQQVTLRCSPISGHKSVSWYQQVLGQGPQFIFQYYEKEERGRGNFPDRFSARQFPNYSSELNVNALLLGDSALYLCASSLQASGGRETQYFGPGTRLLVL.